This passage covers 22 T cell receptor beta chains from one sample sequenced in a study of blood T cell dynamics during melanoma immunotherapy. Assay: immunoSEQ multiplex PCR; the TCRdb copy retains only in-frame clones and omits some. The repertoire holds fewer than 11,000 clones, with about nine tenths as singletons. The time point here: pre-treatment baseline. Sequences were derived from blood, sampled from a patient treated with checkpoint blockade. The receptors shown here come from a human donor with melanoma.

The chain joins TRBV18 to TRBJ2-3, with D perhaps assigned TRBD1 or TRBD2 (5 bases each). Germline CDR1 reads KGHSH; CDR2 reads LQKENI. This CDR3 has 15 amino acids. Trimming left V 4 bases short and J 0 bases short, with 11 bases between. The CDR3 DNA reads as TGTGCCAGCTCACTCGGGACGATTAGCACAGATACGCAGTATTTT. Its protein product is CASSLGTISTDTQYF.

This chain joins TRBV18 and TRBJ1-4; a weak D match, TRBD1 (5 bases). CDR1 is KGHSH and CDR2 is LQKENI in the germline V gene. The CDR3 sequence is 13 residues long. The germline V and J ends were trimmed by 4 bases and 7 bases, with 10 bases remaining between them. DNA for the CDR3: TGTGCCAGCTCACGGGGACGGGGTGAAAAACTGTTTTTT. Its protein is CASSRGRGEKLFF.

V is TRBV10-2 and J is TRBJ1-1; D unclear. The CDR3 is made up of 13 amino acids. From germline, CDR1 is WSHSY and CDR2 SAAADI. Trimming left V 3 bases short and J 0 bases short, with 5 bases between. The CDR3 reads CASSDSLNTEAFF. DNA for the CDR3: TGCGCCAGCAGTGACAGTTTGAACACTGAAGCTTTCTTT.

The genes are TRBV4-1 and TRBJ2-5, with 8 bases that match TRBD1. The CDR3 has 16 residues. From germline, CDR1 is MGHRA and CDR2 YSYEKL. V dropped 0 bases and J dropped 4; count of bases not matched to a gene: 7. CDR3 residues: CASSQDPEDRGETQYF. The CDR3 DNA reads as TGCGCCAGCAGCCAAGATCCTGAAGACAGGGGAGAGACCCAGTACTTC.

This chain connects TRBV5-8 to TRBJ2-6, with 7 bases aligning to TRBD2. Unmatched junction bases numbered 1, after V lost 3 bases and J lost 4 bases. The CDR3 is 14 residues long. Germline CDR1 is SGHTS and CDR2 is YDEGEE. The CDR3 DNA reads TGTGCCAGCAGCTCGCGGGGGGGGGCCAACGTCCTGACTTTC. This translates into CASSSRGGANVLTF.

The chain links TRBV5-4 to TRBJ1-2; TRBD1 is a possible D gene (5 bases). Germline values: CDR1 SGHNT, CDR2 YYREEE (reference sequence). The CDR3 is 14 residues long. The V and J ends lost 0 bases and 4 bases respectively, with 10 bases between them. The DNA of the CDR3 is TGTGCCAGCAGCTTGGCCGCAGGGACCTATGGCTACACCTTC. Translating it yields CASSLAAGTYGYTF. The variable domain in full, completed from reference TRBV5-4 and TRBJ1-2, reads ETGVTQSPTHLIKTRGQQVTLRCSSQSGHNTVSWYQQALGQGPQFIFQYYREEENGRGNFPPRFSGLQFPNYSSELNVNALELDDSALYLCASSLAAGTYGYTFGSGTRLTVV.

The chain combines TRBV7-3 with TRBJ2-1; D is unclear. The length of the CDR3 is 12 residues. V dropped 4 bases and J dropped 13 bases, with 14 bases sitting between them. CDR1 is SGHTA, CDR2 FQGTGA, per germline. The CDR3 reads CASSSAGSGQFF. The CDR3 nucleotides read TGTGCCAGCAGCTCCGCCGGTAGTGGCCAGTTCTTC.

The chain is built from TRBV28 and TRBJ2-7; 8 bases are shared with TRBD1. CDR3 length: 17 amino acids. V lost 4 bases, J lost 3 bases, and 14 bases stayed unmatched. Looked up from germline, CDR1 is MDHEN and CDR2 is SYDVKM. The CDR3 bases are TGTGCCAGCAGTTCGACGAGGGACAGGCAGTACCTCTACGAGCAGTACTTC. As protein: CASSSTRDRQYLYEQYF. The whole variable domain, filled in from reference TRBV28 and TRBJ2-7, reads DVKVTQSSRYLVKRTGEKVFLECVQDMDHENMFWYRQDPGLGLRLIYFSYDVKMKEKGDIPEGYSVSREKKERFSLILESASTNQTSMYLCASSSTRDRQYLYEQYFGPGTRLTVT.

The CDR3 is CASTLVDREYEQYF. The CDR3 DNA is TGTGCCAGCACCTTGGTCGACAGGGAGTACGAGCAGTACTTC. The gene calls are TRBV2 and TRBJ2-5, with 7 bases fitting TRBD1. The J call may be faulty, since TRBJ2-7 better matches the DNA end. Germline lookup yields CDR1 SNHLY and CDR2 FYNNEI. This CDR3 contains 14 residues.

The J gene is TRBJ2-1, the V gene TRBV5-1, with D possibly TRBD1 on 6 matching bases. The CDR3 extends over 19 amino acids. The germline V gene has CDR1 SGHRS and CDR2 YFSETQ. The V end was cut by 2 bases, the J end by 0 bases, with 21 bases between. DNA for the CDR3: TGCGCCAGCAGCTTCCATCATAAGGACAGCCTCAGCTCCTACAATGAGCAGTTCTTC. It specifies CASSFHHKDSLSSYNEQFF.

About this clone: One junction end disagrees with the germline gene, perhaps due to a read error. The CDR3 DNA sequence: TGTGTCAGCAGTCGACAGGCGAATCAGCCCCAGCATTTT. Its translation is CVSSRQANQPQHF. V and J are TRBV2 and TRBJ1-5, with a tentative D call TRBD1 (6 bases). CDR1 and CDR2 from the germline V gene are SNHLY and FYNNEI. The CDR3 contains 13 residues.

The V gene is TRBV5-4, the J gene TRBJ2-5, with D hard to call. The CDR3 runs 13 residues. With 0 bases removed from V and 5 bases from J, the gap between germline ends came to 8 bases. CDR1 and CDR2 from the germline V gene are SGHNT and YYREEE (reference sequence). The chain's CDR3 is CASSLGAGETQYF. In nucleotides, the CDR3 is TGTGCCAGCAGCTTGGGGGCCGGGGAGACCCAGTACTTC.

This clone has more than one count but fewer than ten. This chain joins TRBV9 and TRBJ1-1; weak D call: TRBD1 (6 bases). CDR1 is SGDLS, CDR2 YYNGEE, per germline. Trimming took off 0 bases at V and 0 bases at J, with 15 bases between the two ends. The CDR3 contains 17 residues. CDR3 loop: CASSVDPGADMNTEAFF. CDR3 coding DNA: TGTGCCAGCAGCGTAGATCCAGGGGCAGATATGAACACTGAAGCTTTCTTT. Looking up the rest from reference TRBV9 and TRBJ1-1 gives the full variable domain: DSGVTQTPKHLITATGQRVTLRCSPRSGDLSVYWYQQSLDQGLQFLIQYYNGEERAKGNILERFSAQQFPDLHSELNLSSLELGDSALYFCASSVDPGADMNTEAFFGQGTRLTVV.

The CDR3 bases are TGTGCCACCAGCAGAGGGGGGAGCACAGATACGCAGTATTTT. It codes for CATSRGGSTDTQYF. This chain uses TRBV15 with TRBJ2-3, with D possibly being TRBD1 or TRBD2 (5 bases each). Germline loops: CDR1 LNHNV, CDR2 YYDKDF (reference sequence). V lost 1 base to trimming and J lost 0 bases, with 5 bases between them. CDR3 size: 14 residues.

The count of this clone is one. This rearrangement joins TRBV2 to TRBJ2-1; TRBD2 agrees at 8 bases. V lost 8 bases and J lost 4; bases outside the gene matches: 10. Germline loops: CDR1 SNHLY, CDR2 FYNNEI. The CDR3 extends over 15 amino acids. CDR3 bases: TGTGCCAGCGGGTGGACTATAGCGGGATACAATGAGCAGTTCTTC. Its translation is CASGWTIAGYNEQFF.

The rearrangement links TRBV9 to TRBJ2-3; D gene ambiguous. Between the trimmed V and J ends, which lost 4 bases and 0 bases, there was a span of 12 bases. Germline CDR1 is SGDLS and CDR2 is YYNGEE. The CDR3 loop spans 15 amino acids. The CDR3 bases are TGTGCCAGCAGCTTTGGACGCCCTAGCACAGATACGCAGTATTTT. The encoded protein is CASSFGRPSTDTQYF.

The chain couples TRBV5-6 to TRBJ1-6, with D perhaps TRBD1 (5 bases). This CDR3 has 18 residues. The V gene lost 1 base and the J gene lost 6 bases, with 20 bases spanning the gap. Per germline, CDR1 SGHDT and CDR2 YYEEEE. CDR3 sequence: CASSLRQGSSLFNSPLHF. The CDR3 nucleotides are TGTGCCAGCAGCTTGAGGCAGGGAAGTTCGTTGTTTAATTCACCCCTCCACTTT. The complete variable domain, with remaining parts taken from reference TRBV5-6 and TRBJ1-6, reads DAGVTQSPTHLIKTRGQQVTLRCSPKSGHDTVSWYQQALGQGPQFIFQYYEEEERQRGNFPDRFSGHQFPNYSSELNVNALLLGDSALYLCASSLRQGSSLFNSPLHFGNGTRLTVT.

The J gene is TRBJ1-3, the V gene TRBV30; D is unclear. This CDR3 is 13 amino acids long. Germline V lookup: CDR1 GTSNPN, CDR2 SVGIG (reference sequence). Trimming stripped 2 bases from V and 10 bases from J, with 15 bases between. For the CDR3, the DNA is TGTGCCTGGAGTCGCGGGCCGTCTATTACCATATATTTT. It yields the protein CAWSRGPSITIYF.

V usage is TRBV5-7 and J usage is TRBJ2-2; tentatively, D is TRBD1 (6 bases). TRBV5-7 is reported as an ORF; its role is uncertain. The CDR3 is 14 amino acids. Trimming removed 4 bases from V and 7 bases from J, with 14 bases in between. CDR3 amino acids: CASSLRQVGGELFF. In DNA, the CDR3 is TGTGCCAGCAGCCTTCGACAGGTCGGCGGGGAGCTGTTTTTT.

J is TRBJ2-1 and V is TRBV5-1; 7 nucleotides agree with TRBD2. CDR1 is SGHRS and CDR2 is YFSETQ in the germline V gene. This CDR3 contains 14 residues. V trimming: 0 bases; J trimming: 3 bases; junction bases outside the gene matches: 0. The CDR3 sequence: CASSLGDYYNEQFF. The CDR3 DNA reads as TGCGCCAGCAGCTTGGGGGACTACTACAATGAGCAGTTCTTC.

This rearrangement joins TRBV7-9 to TRBJ1-2; 9 bases agree with TRBD1. The CDR3 sequence is 14 residues long. The V gene end was trimmed by 1 base and the J gene end by 7 bases; junction bases not matched to a gene: 4. From germline, CDR1 is SEHNR and CDR2 FQNEAQ (reference sequence). Here the CDR3 reads CASSLGTGDGGYTF. DNA for the CDR3: TGTGCCAGCAGCTTAGGGACAGGGGATGGTGGCTACACCTTC.

The chain links TRBV9 to TRBJ2-3; 8 nucleotides agree with TRBD2. This CDR3 is built from 17 residues. Unmatched junction bases numbered 8, after V lost 0 bases and J lost 2 bases. Looked up from germline, CDR1 is SGDLS and CDR2 is YYNGEE. This CDR3 is CASSVEGLVRITDTQYF. The CDR3 region has the DNA TGTGCCAGCAGCGTAGAGGGACTAGTTCGTATCACAGATACGCAGTATTTT. The full variable domain, with the rest looked up from reference TRBV9 and TRBJ2-3, is DSGVTQTPKHLITATGQRVTLRCSPRSGDLSVYWYQQSLDQGLQFLIQYYNGEERAKGNILERFSAQQFPDLHSELNLSSLELGDSALYFCASSVEGLVRITDTQYFGPGTRLTVL.